Below are 20 T cell receptor beta chains sequenced from a single sample in a study of Ad26.COV2.S vaccination and SARS-CoV-2 variants. Treatment here: around 19 received Ad26.COV2.S at low or high dose, single or two shots; about 5 received placebo; per-sample allocation not given. The investigators took samples on day 63 after the first vaccine or placebo injection. Here immunoSEQ multiplex PCR was the method, and the copy in TCRdb shows in-frame clones only, minus some. The table includes almost 400,000 clones, around 91% detected once. The input for sequencing was peripheral blood, taken in a trial of Ad26.COV2.S vaccine versus placebo. The receptors were sampled from a person between 18 and 60 years old who received the Ad26.COV2.S COVID-19 vaccine or a placebo.

The rearrangement uses TRBV10-3 and TRBJ1-5; TRBD1 is a possible D gene (5 bases). CDR3 size: 15 residues. V gave up 0 bases and J gave up 4 bases, with 10 bases separating them. Germline V gene data show CDR1 as ENHRY and CDR2 as SYGVKD. The CDR3 DNA sequence: TGTGCCATCAGTGAGTCCGACAGCCTTAATCAGCCCCAGCATTTT. Translation gives CAISESDSLNQPQHF.

CDR3 amino acids: CASRPSGSLDEQFF. DNA of the CDR3: TGTGCCAGTAGGCCTAGCGGGAGTTTGGATGAGCAGTTCTTC. This chain uses TRBV19 with TRBJ2-1, with 10 bases that match TRBD2. V shed 6 bases, J shed 8 bases, and the junction held 7 bases outside the gene matches. Germline V gene data show CDR1 as LNHDA and CDR2 as SQIVND (reference sequence). The length of the CDR3 is 14 residues.

This clone was picked up one time. The chain carries TRBV11-2 and TRBJ2-2; unclear D gene. The V gene lost 5 bases and the J gene lost 7 bases, with 14 bases spanning the gap. The CDR3 is made up of 14 amino acids. Germline lookup yields CDR1 SGHAT and CDR2 FQNNGV. The CDR3 protein is CASSPNWVNGELFF. Written as DNA, the CDR3 is TGTGCCAGCAGCCCTAATTGGGTGAACGGGGAGCTGTTTTTT.

The chain has TRBV5-4 and TRBJ2-4; 11 bases agree with TRBD2. V shed 3 bases, J shed 7 bases, and the junction held 9 bases outside the gene matches. The germline CDR1 and CDR2 sequences are SGHNT and YYREEE (reference sequence). The CDR3 has 16 residues. CDR3 region: CASSSAGLAARNIQYF. Here the CDR3 DNA reads TGTGCCAGCAGCTCGGCGGGACTAGCGGCAAGGAACATTCAGTACTTC.

The chain uses TRBV7-8 and TRBJ2-5; 7 bases are shared with TRBD2. The CDR3 has 16 residues. CDR1 is SGHVS, CDR2 FQNEAQ, per germline. V shed 1 base, J shed 2 bases, and the junction held 7 bases outside the gene matches. Here the CDR3 reads CASSLVGLAEQETQYF. The CDR3 nucleotides are TGTGCCAGCAGCTTAGTAGGGCTAGCGGAACAAGAGACCCAGTACTTC.

The J gene is TRBJ1-5, the V gene TRBV2, with D unresolved. Germline V gene sequence: CDR1 SNHLY, CDR2 FYNNEI. V shed 3 bases and J shed 4 bases, with 13 bases lying between them. The CDR3 is 15 residues long. CDR3 coding DNA: TGTGCCAGCAGTGACGGACCGTGGGGAAATCAGCCCCAGCATTTT. The encoded protein is CASSDGPWGNQPQHF.

The rearrangement links TRBV10-3 to TRBJ2-5; D is undetermined. The CDR3 spans 15 residues. V was clipped by 3 bases and J by 5 bases, with 16 bases between them. Germline lookup yields CDR1 ENHRY and CDR2 SYGVKD. CDR3 amino acids: CAISDSIVSSETQYF. CDR3 in DNA: TGTGCCATCAGTGACTCGATAGTTTCGTCGGAGACCCAGTACTTC.

The genes are TRBV25-1 and TRBJ1-2; weak D call: TRBD1 (6 bases). The CDR3 spans 13 residues. The V gene lost 4 bases and the J gene lost 4 bases, with 10 bases spanning the gap. In germline, CDR1 is MGHDK, CDR2 SYGVNS. DNA for the CDR3: TGTGCCAGCAGTGCAGGGGCCGTCTATGGCTACACCTTC. Its translation: CASSAGAVYGYTF.

This chain connects TRBV6-5 to TRBJ2-7, with a tentative D call TRBD2 (6 bases). This CDR3 contains 16 residues. Germline CDR1 reads MNHEY; CDR2 reads SVGAGI. V was clipped by 2 bases and J by 7 bases, with 21 bases between them. Written as DNA, the CDR3 is TGTGCCAGCAGTTACGTCGGGGAGGTGCGACCTTGGGAGCAGTACTTC. It encodes CASSYVGEVRPWEQYF.

V and J are TRBV6-4 and TRBJ2-7; D is unresolved. The CDR3 is 13 amino acids. V was pared by 3 bases and J by 2 bases, with 8 bases between. Germline CDR1 MRHNA, CDR2 SNTAGT. The CDR3 reads CASSEGPTYEQYF. Here the CDR3 DNA reads TGTGCCAGCAGTGAGGGTCCCACCTACGAGCAGTACTTC.

This chain uses TRBV7-2 with TRBJ2-2; D is perhaps TRBD1 (5 bases). Germline loops: CDR1 SGHTA, CDR2 FQGNSA. The CDR3 totals 17 residues. V was shortened by 3 bases and J by 0 bases, with 14 bases between the two germline ends. The DNA for the CDR3 is TGTGCCAGCAGCTTTCACCCGACAGTGACGAACACCGGGGAGCTGTTTTTT. It yields the protein CASSFHPTVTNTGELFF.

Notes on this clone: This sample also contains other DNA sequences that code for the same CDR3. The chain employs TRBV5-1 and TRBJ1-2; no clear D. CDR3 size: 12 residues. Per germline, CDR1 SGHRS and CDR2 YFSETQ. V was clipped by 5 bases and J by 4 bases, with 9 bases between them. CDR3 nucleotide sequence: TGCGCCAGCAGTCTTGCCACCTATGGCTACACCTTC. Translated, it gives CASSLATYGYTF.

CDR3 amino acids: CASSTYQATPIYGYTF. The CDR3 coding sequence is TGCGCCAGCAGCACCTATCAGGCGACTCCAATCTATGGCTACACCTTC. This rearrangement joins TRBV5-1 to TRBJ1-2; D not resolved. Germline V lookup: CDR1 SGHRS, CDR2 YFSETQ. The CDR3 covers 16 residues. V lost 4 bases to trimming and J lost 4 bases, with 20 bases between them.

A word on this clone: The junction differs from germline at one of its ends, possibly a read error. The V gene is TRBV3-1 (or the pseudogene TRBV3-2), the J gene TRBJ2-1, with 7 bases identical to TRBD2. The CDR3 is 14 residues long. Germline V gene lookup returns CDR1 LGHDT and CDR2 YNNKEL (reference sequence). The CDR3 here is CASSQGEGRNEQFF. CDR3 coding DNA: TGTGCCAGCAGCCAAGGGGAGGGGAGAAATGAACAGTTCTTC.

The chain has TRBV30 and TRBJ2-2, with 7 bases that match TRBD2. This CDR3 contains 15 residues. The germline CDR1 and CDR2 sequences are GTSNPN and SVGIG (reference sequence). V lost 3 bases, J lost 6 bases, and 10 bases stayed unmatched. The CDR3 bases are TGTGCCTGGAGCGAACTAGCGAGGGACGCCGGGGAGCTGTTTTTT. Residues: CAWSELARDAGELFF.

This clone has just one count. The chain has TRBV4-2 and TRBJ2-4; the match to TRBD2 covers 7 bases. CDR1 and CDR2 from the germline V gene are LGHNA and YNFKEQ. The length of the CDR3 is 20 residues. The V and J ends lost 0 bases and 2 bases, in that order; junction bases with no gene match: 16. The CDR3 region has the DNA TGTGCCAGCAGCCAAGACCCCACGGGAGGATTGCCCACGTCCAAAAACATTCAGTACTTC. This gives the protein CASSQDPTGGLPTSKNIQYF.

CDR3 region: CASSPWNSANYGYTF. The CDR3 DNA is TGTGCCAGCAGCCCTTGGAACTCAGCTAACTATGGCTACACCTTC. The chain carries TRBV9 and TRBJ1-2; no firm D call. The CDR3 has 15 amino acids. V was cut by 4 bases and J by 0 bases, with 13 bases left in between. Germline CDR1 SGDLS, CDR2 YYNGEE.

The chain has TRBV21-1 and TRBJ1-5; the table names TRBD1, a call not compared with the DNA. TRBV21-1 is assigned pseudogene status. The CDR3 is 14 amino acids. DNA for the CDR3: TGTGCCAGCACCCAGGGGTTTGGCAATCAGCCCCAGCATTTT. It is translated as CASTQGFGNQPQHF.

The gene calls are TRBV7-9 and TRBJ1-3; D gene unclear. The V gene lost 3 bases and the J gene lost 2 bases, with 14 bases spanning the gap. Germline loops: CDR1 SEHNR, CDR2 FQNEAQ (reference sequence). This CDR3 spans 16 amino acids. This CDR3 is CASSFKTFGPGNTIYF. The CDR3 bases are TGTGCCAGCAGCTTTAAGACGTTCGGGCCTGGAAACACCATATATTTT.

V gene TRBV2 combines with J gene TRBJ1-1, with unresolved D. V was pared by 5 bases and J by 1 base, with 8 bases between. Per the germline V gene, CDR1 is SNHLY and CDR2 is FYNNEI. The CDR3 is made up of 13 amino acids. CDR3 DNA: TGTGCCAGCAGTATTGACCAGAACACTGAAGCTTTCTTT. Its translation: CASSIDQNTEAFF.